This T cell receptor beta chain was recorded in a study of blood T cell repertoires in COVID-19. Across the whole study: The study drew acute and convalescent COVID-19 samples from the United States, Italy and Spain. T cells, B-cell-depleted T cells, or PBMCs provided the cDNA or gDNA that served as material.

Authors' processing steps: Nucleated cell counts were estimated from reference gene primer amplification. Generated by immunoSEQ multiplex PCR, the TCRdb table keeps only in-frame clones and is missing some. The D gene and trimming were derived from the DNA, and the V and J assignments and clone size from that table. The top ten hold approximately 2% of the sample, which has roughly 100,000 clones, roughly 92% seen once. During active infection, Seattle patients enrolled and were then monitored through disease. Source material: peripheral blood. The receptor was derived from a woman between 45 and 65 years old with COVID-19, enrolled during active disease.

The CDR3 is CASSSRVAYNSPLHF. Written as DNA, the CDR3 is TGTGCCAGCAGCTCCCGAGTCGCCTATAATTCACCCCTCCACTTT. The chain combines TRBV5-5 with TRBJ1-6; D is unclear. This CDR3 has 15 residues. Trimming pared 3 bases from V and 2 bases from J, leaving 9 bases between. Germline CDR1 and CDR2: SGHKS and YYEKEE (reference sequence).